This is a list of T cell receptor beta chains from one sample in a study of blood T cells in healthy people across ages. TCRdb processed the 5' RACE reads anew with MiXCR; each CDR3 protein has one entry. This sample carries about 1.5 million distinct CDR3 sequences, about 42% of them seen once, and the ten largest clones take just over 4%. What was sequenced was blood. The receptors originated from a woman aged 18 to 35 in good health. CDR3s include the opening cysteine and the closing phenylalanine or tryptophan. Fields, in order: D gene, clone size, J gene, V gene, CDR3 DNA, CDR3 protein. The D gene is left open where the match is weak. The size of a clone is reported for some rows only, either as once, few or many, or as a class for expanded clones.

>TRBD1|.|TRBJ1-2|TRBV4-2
TGTGCCAGCAGCCAGCCGGGACAGGGGACTGGCTACACCTTC
CASSQPGQGTGYTF
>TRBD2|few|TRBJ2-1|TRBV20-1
TGCAGTGCTTATCGGGGGGGCGTTTATGAGCAGTTCTTC
CSAYRGGVYEQFF
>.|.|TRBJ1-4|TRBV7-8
TGTGCCAGCAGCTTGAGGCCGAGTGCAACTAATGAAAAACTGTTTTTT
CASSLRPSATNEKLFF
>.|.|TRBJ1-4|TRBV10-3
TGTGCCATCAGTGTGGCACCGCAGGGCGGGAGCGGAAAACTGTTTTTT
CAISVAPQGGSGKLFF
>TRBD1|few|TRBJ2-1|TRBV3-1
TGTGCCAGCAGCCAAGGACAGGGGGCGTTTGAGCAGTTCTTC
CASSQGQGAFEQFF
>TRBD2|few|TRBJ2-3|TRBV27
TGTGCCAGCAGTTTCCTTCCCAGCGGGGGGGCTAGCACAGATACGCAGTATTTT
CASSFLPSGGASTDTQYF
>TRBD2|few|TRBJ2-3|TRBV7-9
TGTGCCAGCAGCTACGGGACTAGCGTCGTAGGCACAGATACGCAGTATTTT
CASSYGTSVVGTDTQYF
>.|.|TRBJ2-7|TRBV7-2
TGTGCCAGCAGCTTAGCCCCCGGGACTCCCAACTACAATGAGCAGTACTTC
CASSLAPGTPNYNEQYF
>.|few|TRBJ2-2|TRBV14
TGTGCCAGCAGCCAGGGTGGTAACCTGAACACCGGGGAGCTGTTTTTT
CASSQGGNLNTGELFF
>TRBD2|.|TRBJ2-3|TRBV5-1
TGCGCCAGCAGCATAGGGACTAGAGGGAGCACAGATACGCAGTATTTT
CASSIGTRGSTDTQYF
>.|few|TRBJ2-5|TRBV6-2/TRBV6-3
TGTGCCAGCCTACAAAGTGAGGAGACCCAGTACTTC
CASLQSEETQYF
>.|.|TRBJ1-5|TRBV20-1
TGCAGTGCTAGGTGGGAAGGGGGACTAAATCAGCCCCAGCATTTT
CSARWEGGLNQPQHF
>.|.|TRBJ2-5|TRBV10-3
TGTGCCACCAGTGACTACAGGCCGGATGAGCAGTACTTC
CATSDYRPDEQYF
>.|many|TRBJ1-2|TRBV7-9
TGTGCCAGCAGCTTAGGCAGTGGCTATGGCTACACCTTC
CASSLGSGYGYTF
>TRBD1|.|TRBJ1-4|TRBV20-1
TGCAGTGCTAGGGTGGGACAGGGGGATGAAAAACTGTTTTTT
CSARVGQGDEKLFF
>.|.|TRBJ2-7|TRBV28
TGTGCCAGCAGTTTATGGTCCAGGGCCTACGAGCAGTACTTC
CASSLWSRAYEQYF
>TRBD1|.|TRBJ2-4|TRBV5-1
TGCGCCAGCAGCCGCGCCCGACAGGGAACCAAAAACATTCAGTACTTC
CASSRARQGTKNIQYF
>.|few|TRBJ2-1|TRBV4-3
TGCGCCAGCAGCCAAGAACGGAGTGTTGAGCAGTTCTTC
CASSQERSVEQFF
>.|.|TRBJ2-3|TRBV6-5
TGTGCCAGCAGGCAGACTGGACTCACAGATACGCAGTATTTT
CASRQTGLTDTQYF
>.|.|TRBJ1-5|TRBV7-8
TGTGCCAGCAGCCCGGTGGCTCATCAGCCCCAGCATTTT
CASSPVAHQPQHF
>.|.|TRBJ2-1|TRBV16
TGTGCCAGCAGCCAATCGGCTAGCAGGGTGCAGTTCTTC
CASSQSASRVQFF
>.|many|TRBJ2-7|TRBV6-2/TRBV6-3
TGTGCCAGCAGTTACCCCCCCTACGAGCAGTACTTC
CASSYPPYEQYF
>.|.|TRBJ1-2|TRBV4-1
TGCGCCAGCAGCCAACCCGGGACCTATGGCTACACCTTC
CASSQPGTYGYTF
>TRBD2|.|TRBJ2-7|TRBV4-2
TGTGCCAGCAGCCAAGACACGGGGCGGGAGGGTACCTACGAGCAGTACTTC
CASSQDTGREGTYEQYF
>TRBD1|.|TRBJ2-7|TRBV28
TGTGCCAGCGCTCCCGGGACAGATGACTACGAGCAGTACTTC
CASAPGTDDYEQYF
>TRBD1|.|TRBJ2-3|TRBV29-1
TGCAGCGCCGAGGACAGGGTAACAGATACGCAGTATTTT
CSAEDRVTDTQYF
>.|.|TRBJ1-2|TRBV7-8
TGTGCCAGCAGCTTAGTTTCCCCAGCCGGCTATGGCTACACCTTC
CASSLVSPAGYGYTF
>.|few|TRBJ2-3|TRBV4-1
TGCGCCAGCAGCCATCTCTGGCTAGCAGGGACAGATACGCAGTATTTT
CASSHLWLAGTDTQYF